Below are 5 T cell receptor beta chains sequenced from a single sample in a study of blood T cell repertoires in COVID-19. Some clones are missing from TCRdb's copy, which holds only in-frame ones; the method was immunoSEQ multiplex PCR. The sample consists of roughly 170,000 clones, 70% to 85% of them appearing once. Sequencing used peripheral blood. The receptors were sampled from a human donor in a cohort sampled during active COVID-19.

V gene TRBV6-5 combines with J gene TRBJ2-1; possibly TRBD2 for D (6 bases). The CDR3 is made up of 13 amino acids. CDR1 is MNHEY, CDR2 SVGAGI, per germline. Trimming stripped 8 bases from V and 1 base from J, with 9 bases between. The CDR3 here is CASLEGSYNEQFF. In DNA, the CDR3 is TGTGCCAGCCTGGAGGGTTCCTACAATGAGCAGTTCTTC.

This clone was seen only a few times. The chain carries TRBV3-1 (or the pseudogene TRBV3-2) and TRBJ1-3; D perhaps matches TRBD1 (6 bases). V lost 2 bases and J lost 3, with 23 bases in between. The germline V gene has CDR1 LGHDT and CDR2 YNNKEL (reference sequence). This CDR3 comprises 19 residues. The CDR3 protein is CASSQMQGSVGPDGNTIYF. The CDR3 DNA reads as TGTGCCAGCAGCCAAATGCAGGGGAGTGTGGGGCCTGATGGAAACACCATATATTTT.

The V call is TRBV4-1, the J call TRBJ1-1; 9 nucleotides align to TRBD1. The germline gives CDR1 MGHRA, CDR2 YSYEKL. The ends lost 5 bases at V and 5 bases at J; junction bases unmatched: 6. The CDR3 is 14 amino acids. This CDR3 is CASSSRQGVTEAFF. The CDR3 DNA reads TGCGCCAGCAGCTCCCGACAGGGGGTTACTGAAGCTTTCTTT.

The chain links TRBV7-9 to TRBJ2-7; perhaps TRBD1 as D (6 bases). Between the trimmed V and J ends, which lost 5 bases and 6 bases, there was a span of 11 bases. Germline V CDR1 and CDR2: SEHNR, FQNEAQ (reference sequence). This CDR3 spans 12 amino acids. The DNA of the CDR3 is TGTGCCAGCAGCCAGGACAGCCTCGAGCAGTACTTC. It translates to CASSQDSLEQYF.

V is TRBV10-1 and J is TRBJ2-1, with TRBD1 matching over 10 bases. The CDR3 length is 15 residues. The ends lost 8 bases at V and 5 bases at J; junction bases unmatched: 9. Germline V CDR1 and CDR2: WNHNN, SYGVQD (reference sequence). The CDR3 nucleotides are TGCGCCAGCGGACCGACAGGGGGCGCCGACAATGAGCAGTTCTTC. Protein sequence: CASGPTGGADNEQFF.